The clone carrying this T cell receptor beta chain was seen more than once but under ten times. Its target is unknown. V trimming: 6 bases; J trimming: 6 bases; junction bases outside the gene matches: 16. The V gene's germline CDR1 is MNHEY and CDR2 SMNVEV (reference sequence). The CDR3 loop spans 16 amino acids. Treatment of any kind had been given to no patient before thyroid surgery. This entry belongs to a study of metastatic and nonmetastatic thyroid tumors. Study-wide results and caveats: Reported TCR beta diversity, measured in blood and tumor, was significantly higher for malignant thyroid tumors than for benign nodules.

TCRdb re-processed the PCR reads through MiXCR. The sample contains around 41,000 clones, under 4% of which appear only once. The TCR was taken from a female donor with papillary thyroid cancer or a benign thyroid nodule (not recorded which). Some clones in this sample may be carry-over from other donors' samples. Sequencing was carried out using blood. The V and J genes are TRBV27 and TRBJ2-7; 8 bases agree with TRBD2. Here the CDR3 reads CASRPMGLRGAGEQYF. In nucleotides, the CDR3 is TGTGCCAGCAGGCCAATGGGGTTGCGGGGGGCGGGCGAGCAGTACTTC.